The source of this T cell receptor (beta chain) is a study of technical replicates of blood from a few donors. Only in-frame clones appear in the TCRdb table, and some are missing; sequencing was by immunoSEQ multiplex PCR. The sample carries 60,000 to 90,000 clones, around 97% recorded once. CDR1 and CDR2 (germline): MGHRA, YSYEKL. Trimming removed 2 bases at V and 2 bases at J, with 10 bases between. The CDR3 has 15 residues. This clonotype was obtained from a human donor in good health. Sequencing used T cells isolated from PBMCs. The chain joins TRBV4-1 to TRBJ1-5, with D unclear. The CDR3 DNA follows: TGCGCCAGCAGCCAAACACAGACGGGCAATCAGCCCCAGCATTTT. Its protein is CASSQTQTGNQPQHF.